This TCR beta chain originates from a study of shared clonotypes between healthy human individuals. In replicate PCRs of sorted subsets, roughly 190 ng DNA, roughly 27,000 T cell genomes, was used. Original processing notes: Junction-only sequences without quality scores were provided by ImmunoSEQ, so filtering was different. Clones were sequenced by immunoSEQ multiplex PCR, and TCRdb holds only the in-frame ones, with some missing. D and trimming come from the DNA, and the V and J calls and clone size come from that table. This sample carries about 2,500,000 clones, approximately 90% of them seen once, and the ten largest clones take around 0.14%. The J segment lost 0 bases and the V segment lost 6 bases, leaving 6 bases of the junction unmatched. The germline CDR1 and CDR2 sequences are MNHEY and SVGAGI. This CDR3 has 15 residues.

V gene TRBV6-5 combines with J gene TRBJ2-7, with TRBD2 matching 9 bases. The sequenced sample consisted of naive CD4+ T cells sorted from blood. Subset described: CD45RA+ positively selected. This TCR was recovered from a young man in good health. CDR3 sequence reads: CASSASGVPSYEQYF. CDR3 nucleotides: TGTGCCAGCAGCGCTAGCGGGGTCCCCTCCTACGAGCAGTACTTC.